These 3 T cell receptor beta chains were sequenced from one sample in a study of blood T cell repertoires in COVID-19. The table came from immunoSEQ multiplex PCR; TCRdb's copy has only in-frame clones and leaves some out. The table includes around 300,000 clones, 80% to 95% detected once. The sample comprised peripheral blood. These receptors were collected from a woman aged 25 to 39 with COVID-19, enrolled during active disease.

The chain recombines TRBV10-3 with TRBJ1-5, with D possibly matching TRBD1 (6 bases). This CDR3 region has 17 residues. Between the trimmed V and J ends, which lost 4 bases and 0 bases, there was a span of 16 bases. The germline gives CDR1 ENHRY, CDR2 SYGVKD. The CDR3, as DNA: TGTGCCATCAGTGTTCCTGGCAGGGGCCTTAGCAATCAGCCCCAGCATTTT. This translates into CAISVPGRGLSNQPQHF.

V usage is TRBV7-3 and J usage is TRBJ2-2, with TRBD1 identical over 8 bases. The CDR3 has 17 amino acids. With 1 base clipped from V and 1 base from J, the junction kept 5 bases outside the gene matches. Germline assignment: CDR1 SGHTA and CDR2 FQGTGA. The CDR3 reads CASSLSPGTGNTGELFF. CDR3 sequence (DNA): TGTGCCAGCAGCTTAAGTCCCGGGACAGGGAACACCGGGGAGCTGTTTTTT.

The CDR3 nucleotides are TGCGCCAGCAGCCGCGAAAGGAACACCGGGGAGCTGTTTTTT. Translating it yields CASSRERNTGELFF. V usage is TRBV5-1 and J usage is TRBJ2-2; the D is unclear. V lost 4 bases and J 1 base, leaving 8 bases between the germline ends. The CDR3 contains 14 residues. Germline CDR1 reads SGHRS; CDR2 reads YFSETQ.